These 3 T cell receptor beta chains were all obtained from the same sample, sequenced in a study of CD8 T cells in Susac syndrome. Random hexamers were used to reverse transcribe roughly 0.5 to 1 ug of RNA. TCRdb passed the immunoSEQ multiplex PCR reads through MiXCR, listing each CDR3 protein once. The sample yields approximately 100,000 distinct CDR3 sequences, roughly 90% seen once. Specimen: CD8+ T cells from PBMCs. The receptors shown here come from a human donor in good health.

The rearrangement links TRBV20-1 to TRBJ1-1; 7 nucleotides line up with TRBD1. The germline gives CDR1 DFQATT, CDR2 SNEGSKA (reference sequence). The CDR3 length is 15 residues. V shed 5 bases and J 1 base; nucleotides not matched to a gene: 10. The CDR3 is CSAPYNRGSNTEAFF. The CDR3 DNA reads TGCAGTGCTCCCTACAACAGGGGATCGAACACTGAAGCTTTCTTT.

The chain couples TRBV7-2 to TRBJ1-1; 9 bases fit TRBD1. This CDR3 region has 19 residues. Germline V gene data show CDR1 as SGHTA and CDR2 as FQGNSA. V dropped 3 bases and J dropped 0; count of bases not matched to a gene: 14. CDR3 loop: CASSFLSGTGTYLNTEAFF. DNA for the CDR3: TGTGCCAGCAGCTTTCTGTCTGGGACAGGGACCTACTTGAACACTGAAGCTTTCTTT. The complete variable domain, with remaining parts taken from reference TRBV7-2 and TRBJ1-1, reads GAGVSQSPSNKVTEKGKDVELRCDPISGHTALYWYRQSLGQGLEFLIYFQGNSAPDKSGLPSDRFSAERTGGSVSTLTIQRTQQEDSAVYLCASSFLSGTGTYLNTEAFFGQGTRLTVV.

V and J are TRBV6-2 or TRBV6-3 and TRBJ2-3; 8 nucleotides agree with TRBD2. Trimming at V came to 7 bases and at J to 7 bases, leaving 16 bases not matched to a gene. Per the germline V gene, CDR1 is MNHEY and CDR2 is SVGEGT. This CDR3 spans 16 amino acids. CDR3 in DNA: TGTGCCAGCATCCCTTCCGGGGCGGGAGGAAGGTATACGCAGTATTTT. As protein: CASIPSGAGGRYTQYF.